Listed below are T cell receptor beta chains from one sample, sequenced in a study of blood T cells in healthy people across ages. Via MiXCR, TCRdb re-called the 5' RACE reads, giving one row per CDR3 protein. The data show 2 million or so distinct CDR3 sequences, roughly 52% seen once. The specimen sequenced was blood. These receptors were obtained from a woman aged 40 to 50 in good health. CDR3s include the opening cysteine and the closing phenylalanine or tryptophan. Fields, in order: V gene, CDR3 length, J gene, CDR3 protein.

>TRBV19|17|TRBJ2-6
CASSHTPTDSGANVLTF
>TRBV25-1|15|TRBJ1-2
CASSDRGQGFSGYTF
>TRBV23-1|14|TRBJ1-6
CARRTKSSASPLHF
>TRBV20-1|15|TRBJ2-7
CSARDVRGYSYEQYF
>TRBV29-1|12|TRBJ2-5
CSVRQGGETQYF
>TRBV25-1|15|TRBJ2-4
CASSPKRGAKNIQYF
>TRBV6-5|16|TRBJ2-7
CASSYTSGGVFNEQYF
>TRBV20-1|12|TRBJ1-6
CSAIAPNSPLHF
>TRBV20-1|12|TRBJ2-3
CSAVQGMDTQYF
>TRBV7-3|14|TRBJ1-2
CASSLNVGGYGYTF
>TRBV25-1|15|TRBJ2-5
CASGNLAGASETQYF
>TRBV20-1|15|TRBJ1-5
CSARRGGFSNQPQHF
>TRBV7-2|16|.
CASSPAGLRSRETQYF
>TRBV10-3|13|TRBJ2-5
CAIRTGDQETQYF
>TRBV7-2|13|TRBJ1-2
CAGSNRDGYGYTF
>TRBV4-1|13|TRBJ2-3
CASSHIRTDRQYF
>TRBV10-3|14|TRBJ2-3
CAVTASGGTDTQYF
>TRBV11-2|16|TRBJ2-3
CASSFRRGLPTDTQYF
>TRBV6-5|13|TRBJ2-1
CASSAPGHPVQFF
>TRBV4-3|15|TRBJ2-1
CASSQEGPTRGEQFF
>TRBV29-1|15|TRBJ2-3
CSVATSGGFTDTQYF
>TRBV7-3|17|TRBJ2-1
CASSLKPSGGAYNEQFF
>TRBV27|16|.
CASSLSGPGGLKTQYF
>TRBV20-1|14|TRBJ2-7
CSAADRVKGYEQYF
>TRBV2|12|TRBJ2-5
CASKPGQETQYF
>TRBV7-3|13|TRBJ2-1
CASSLYDRDKQFF
>TRBV14|12|TRBJ2-5
CASSSKKETQYF
>TRBV7-2|14|TRBJ2-3
CASSPPGVVGTQYF
>TRBV25-1|13|TRBJ2-1
CASRERQGNEQFF
>TRBV3-1|15|TRBJ2-1
CAGSQVGRGSDEQFF
>TRBV20-1|12|TRBJ1-5
CSARDPPLPQHF
>TRBV10-2|13|TRBJ2-1
CACSRGGVDEQFF
>TRBV7-2|16|TRBJ2-7
CASSALAGAISYEQYF
>TRBV12-3/TRBV12-4|15|TRBJ2-4
CASGDLGQGIGIQYF
>TRBV5-5|17|TRBJ2-5
CASSLAFQDGPRETQYF
>TRBV12-3/TRBV12-4|15|TRBJ2-5
CASRHYRGQQETQYF
>TRBV21-1|10|TRBJ2-3
CANTLNTQYF
>TRBV29-1|15|TRBJ1-2
CSGEPHLAANYGYTF
>TRBV10-3|11|TRBJ2-3
CAISVTDTQYF
>TRBV5-1|14|TRBJ2-5
CASSSRVGEQTQYF
>TRBV5-4|15|.
CASSLAGPEAETQYF
>TRBV6-1|15|TRBJ2-7
CATIDTGRYTYEQYF
>TRBV6-5|15|TRBJ2-3
CASSYSPYPTDTQYF
>TRBV28|12|TRBJ2-3
CASSSTIDTQYF
>TRBV29-1|14|TRBJ1-2
CSVDDRDRNYGYTF
>TRBV29-1|15|TRBJ1-2
CSVAPGRLQTYGYTF
>TRBV6-6|17|TRBJ2-7
CASSYSPGERDTYEQYF
>TRBV5-1|15|TRBJ2-3
CASRASERSEDTQYF
>TRBV6-6|16|TRBJ2-4
CASSSYQQGAKNIQYF